The 18 T cell receptor beta chains reported below all come from one sample, sequenced in a study of cytotoxic CD8 clonotypes in ibrutinib-treated CLL. Assay used: immunoSEQ multiplex PCR; TCRdb lists only in-frame clones, some missing. The profile shows some 140,000 clones, less than 95% of them singletons. The sequencing here drew on PBMCs, taken after 12 months of ibrutinib treatment. These receptors all come from a human donor with chronic lymphocytic leukemia.

This clone was detected a few times. V gene TRBV4-2 combines with J gene TRBJ1-2; perhaps TRBD1 as D (6 bases). Looked up from germline, CDR1 is LGHNA and CDR2 is YNFKEQ. The CDR3 sequence is 15 residues long. Trimming removed 1 base from V and 6 bases from J, with 15 bases in between. CDR3 region: CASSQAAGAPHGYTF. The CDR3, as DNA: TGTGCCAGCAGCCAAGCTGCGGGGGCACCACATGGCTACACCTTC.

The chain joins TRBV29-1 to TRBJ2-2; TRBD2 is a possible D gene (5 bases). Germline-derived CDR1 and CDR2 are SQVTM and ANQGSEA. The germline V and J ends were trimmed by 6 bases and 1 base, with 9 bases remaining between them. The CDR3 has 13 amino acids. The CDR3 DNA reads TGCAGCGTCTGGGCGGGGAACACCGGGGAGCTGTTTTTT. Protein sequence: CSVWAGNTGELFF.

V usage is TRBV5-1 and J usage is TRBJ2-7; D gene uncertain. The CDR3 contains 13 residues. Germline V lookup: CDR1 SGHRS, CDR2 YFSETQ. V lost 2 bases and J 0 bases, leaving 6 bases between the germline ends. CDR3 residues: CASSFIPSYEQYF. In DNA, the CDR3 is TGCGCCAGCAGCTTTATCCCCTCCTACGAGCAGTACTTC.

The DNA for the CDR3 is TGTGCCAGCAGTGAGGGAGACAGGGATCAGGAGACCCAGTACTTC. Amino acids: CASSEGDRDQETQYF. The chain uses TRBV25-1 and TRBJ2-5; 7 bases are a match to TRBD1. The trim removed 3 bases at V and 5 bases at J, leaving 9 bases unmatched. The CDR3 covers 15 residues. In germline, CDR1 is MGHDK, CDR2 SYGVNS.

V usage is TRBV6-6 and J usage is TRBJ2-5; no firm D call. Germline values: CDR1 MNHNY, CDR2 SVGAGI (reference sequence). This CDR3 spans 16 amino acids. V dropped 2 bases and J dropped 3 bases, with 16 bases sitting between them. The CDR3 loop is CASSYTLGRSEETQYF. The CDR3 DNA is TGTGCCAGCAGTTACACCCTCGGACGGTCGGAAGAGACCCAGTACTTC.

The chain recombines TRBV9 with TRBJ2-1; D is unresolved. CDR1 and CDR2 (germline): SGDLS, YYNGEE. The ends were cut back, 2 bases at V and 4 bases at J, with 13 bases in the middle. There are 15 residues in the CDR3. CDR3 DNA: TGTGCCAGCAGCGTGGCGGCCTCGACTTACAATGAGCAGTTCTTC. This gives the protein CASSVAASTYNEQFF.

The CDR3 bases are TGTGCCAGCAGCCCGCAAGAGGGGGGCAGGGGCTCTGGGCAGCCCCAGCATTTT. This sequence encodes CASSPQEGGRGSGQPQHF. This chain joins TRBV7-9 and TRBJ1-5; perhaps TRBD1 as D (6 bases). Germline V CDR1 and CDR2: SEHNR, FQNEAQ (reference sequence). CDR3 size: 18 residues. Trimming removed 5 bases at V and 7 bases at J, with 27 bases between.

The chain is built from TRBV5-1 and TRBJ2-7; 7 bases align to TRBD2. This CDR3 contains 14 residues. After removal of 2 bases from V and 3 bases from J, the junction contained 5 bases not matched to a gene. Germline V CDR1 and CDR2: SGHRS, YFSETQ. The CDR3 protein is CASSFEREDYEQYF. CDR3 in DNA: TGCGCCAGCAGCTTCGAGCGGGAAGACTACGAGCAGTACTTC.

In DNA, the CDR3 is TGTGCCAGCAGCTTAAACGAGGGATTGTCCGAGCAGTACTTC. This sequence encodes CASSLNEGLSEQYF. V is TRBV7-2 and J is TRBJ2-7; D possibly corresponds to TRBD2 (5 bases). CDR1 is SGHTA, CDR2 FQGNSA, per germline. V was shortened by 2 bases and J by 6 bases, with 14 bases between the two germline ends. This CDR3 region has 14 residues.

The J gene is TRBJ2-7, the V gene TRBV7-9; D perhaps matches TRBD1 (6 bases). Between the trimmed V and J ends, which lost 5 bases and 5 bases, there was a span of 16 bases. Germline V lookup: CDR1 SEHNR, CDR2 FQNEAQ (reference sequence). The CDR3 sequence is 14 residues long. The CDR3 region is CASSPRTGYNEQYF. In DNA, the CDR3 is TGTGCCAGCAGCCCCCGTACAGGGTATAACGAGCAGTACTTC.

The chain combines TRBV28 with TRBJ2-7, with D perhaps matching TRBD2 (7 bases). CDR1 and CDR2 (germline): MDHEN, SYDVKM. Trimming stripped 2 bases from V and 2 bases from J, with 13 bases between. The CDR3 totals 15 residues. The CDR3 here is CASSLGGGRTYEQYF. Here the CDR3 DNA reads TGTGCCAGCAGTTTAGGCGGGGGCCGAACCTACGAGCAGTACTTC.

V gene TRBV5-4 combines with J gene TRBJ2-1; 7 positions agree with TRBD2. CDR1 SGHNT and CDR2 YYREEE come from the germline V gene (reference sequence). The CDR3 contains 15 residues. The V gene end was trimmed by 2 bases and the J gene end by 0 bases; junction bases not matched to a gene: 2. The CDR3 nucleotides read TGTGCCAGCAGCTTCAGCGGGACCTCCTACAATGAGCAGTTCTTC. It codes for CASSFSGTSYNEQFF.

The gene calls are TRBV28 and TRBJ2-2; 7 positions agree with TRBD2. CDR1 and CDR2 (germline): MDHEN, SYDVKM. The V segment lost 7 bases and the J segment 3 bases; nucleotides outside the gene matches: 8. CDR3 length equals 15 residues. CDR3 sequence: CASKPGGSDTGELFF. DNA of the CDR3: TGTGCCAGCAAGCCTGGCGGGAGTGACACCGGGGAGCTGTTTTTT.

The rearrangement uses TRBV9 and TRBJ2-7, with D unresolved. The CDR3 has 12 amino acids. Germline V gene lookup returns CDR1 SGDLS and CDR2 YYNGEE. The V and J ends lost 5 bases and 1 base respectively, with 7 bases between them. The CDR3: CASSRVSYEQYF. The CDR3 coding sequence is TGTGCCAGCAGTCGTGTGTCCTACGAGCAGTACTTC.

The V and J genes are TRBV6-6 and TRBJ1-5; D is uncertain. The CDR3 has 13 residues. The germline V gene has CDR1 MNHNY and CDR2 SVGAGI (reference sequence). Trimming left V 7 bases short and J 5 bases short, with 12 bases between. Here the CDR3 DNA reads TGTGCCAGCAACCGGGGTATGGATCAGCCCCAGCATTTT. Amino acids: CASNRGMDQPQHF.

The chain employs TRBV27 and TRBJ2-3; no clear D gene. Trimming took 0 bases from V and 4 from J, leaving 11 bases between them. The CDR3 is made up of 15 amino acids. Germline V lookup: CDR1 MNHEY, CDR2 SMNVEV (reference sequence). In nucleotides, the CDR3 is TGTGCCAGCAGTTTATCGTTTCCTCCCTCAGATACGCAGTATTTT. The encoded protein is CASSLSFPPSDTQYF.

The CDR3 DNA reads TGCAGCGTTGAAGTGGGGGCTAGTGAGTTGCCCGGGGAGCTGTTTTTT. It encodes CSVEVGASELPGELFF. The chain carries TRBV29-1 and TRBJ2-2; D might be TRBD1 (6 bases). The CDR3 contains 16 residues. Trimming took off 1 base at V and 6 bases at J, with 18 bases between the two ends. Germline loops: CDR1 SQVTM, CDR2 ANQGSEA.

The chain uses TRBV7-3 and TRBJ2-1; 10 bases are a match to TRBD2. Losses at the gene ends were 6 bases for V and 7 bases for J; bases not matched to a gene: 6. The germline gives CDR1 SGHTA, CDR2 FQGTGA. This CDR3 region has 14 residues. CDR3 nucleotides: TGTGCCAGCAGTATCTTAGCGGGGGGAAATGAGCAGTTCTTC. As protein: CASSILAGGNEQFF.